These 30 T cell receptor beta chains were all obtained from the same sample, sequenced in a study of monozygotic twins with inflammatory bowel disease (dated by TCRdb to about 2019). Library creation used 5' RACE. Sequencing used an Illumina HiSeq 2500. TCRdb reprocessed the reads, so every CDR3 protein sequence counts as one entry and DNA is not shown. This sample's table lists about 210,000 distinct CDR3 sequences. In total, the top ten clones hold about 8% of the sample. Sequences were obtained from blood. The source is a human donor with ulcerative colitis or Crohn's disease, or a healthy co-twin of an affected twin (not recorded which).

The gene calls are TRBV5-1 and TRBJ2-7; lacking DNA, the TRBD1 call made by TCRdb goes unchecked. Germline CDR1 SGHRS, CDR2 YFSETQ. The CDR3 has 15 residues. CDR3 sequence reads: CASSLLRGASYEQYF.

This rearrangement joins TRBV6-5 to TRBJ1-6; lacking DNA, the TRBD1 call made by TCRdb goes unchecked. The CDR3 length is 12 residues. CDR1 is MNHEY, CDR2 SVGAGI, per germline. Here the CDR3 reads CASRRDSSPLHF.

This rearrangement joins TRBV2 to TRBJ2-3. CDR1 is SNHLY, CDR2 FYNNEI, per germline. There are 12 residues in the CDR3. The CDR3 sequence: CPSSVSADTQYF.

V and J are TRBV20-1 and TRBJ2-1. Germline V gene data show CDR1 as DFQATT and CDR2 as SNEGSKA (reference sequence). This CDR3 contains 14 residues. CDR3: CSASDTSAYNEQFF.

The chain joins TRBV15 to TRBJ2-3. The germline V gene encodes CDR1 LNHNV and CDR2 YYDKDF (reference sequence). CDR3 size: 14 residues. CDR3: CATSGFWGTDTQYF.

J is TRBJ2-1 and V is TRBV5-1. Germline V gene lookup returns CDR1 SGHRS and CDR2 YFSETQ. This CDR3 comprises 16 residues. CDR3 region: CASSLALGSYSNEQFF.

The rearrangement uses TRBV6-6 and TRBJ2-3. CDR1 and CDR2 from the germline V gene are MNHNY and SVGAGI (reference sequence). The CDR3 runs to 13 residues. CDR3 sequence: CASSYIGFDTQYF.

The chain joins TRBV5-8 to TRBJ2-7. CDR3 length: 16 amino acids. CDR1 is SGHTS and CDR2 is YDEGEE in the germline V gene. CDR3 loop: CASSLGLVGVPYEQYF.

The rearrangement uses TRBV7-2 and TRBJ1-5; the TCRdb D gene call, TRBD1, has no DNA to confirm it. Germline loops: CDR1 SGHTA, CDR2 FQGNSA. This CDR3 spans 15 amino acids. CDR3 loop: CASSPGRYSNQPQHF.

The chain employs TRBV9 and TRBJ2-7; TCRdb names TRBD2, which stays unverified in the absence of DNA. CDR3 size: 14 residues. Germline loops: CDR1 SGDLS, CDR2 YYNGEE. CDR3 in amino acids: CASSVGDSNYEQYF.

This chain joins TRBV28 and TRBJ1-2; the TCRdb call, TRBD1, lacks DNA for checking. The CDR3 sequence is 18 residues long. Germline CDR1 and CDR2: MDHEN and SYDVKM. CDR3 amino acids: CASFILGLRTGGVGGYTF.

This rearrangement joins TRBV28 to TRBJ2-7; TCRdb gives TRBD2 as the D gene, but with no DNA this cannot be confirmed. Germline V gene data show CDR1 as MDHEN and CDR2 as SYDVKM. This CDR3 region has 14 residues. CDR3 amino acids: CASLSSPFSYEQYF.

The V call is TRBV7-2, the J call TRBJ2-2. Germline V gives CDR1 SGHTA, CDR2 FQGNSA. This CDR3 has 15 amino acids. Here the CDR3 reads CASSPTDLNTGELFF.

The CDR3 sequence: CASSLEGQSGYTF. The rearrangement joins TRBV5-1 to TRBJ1-2; TCRdb picks TRBD1, but there is no DNA to check that call. The germline gives CDR1 SGHRS, CDR2 YFSETQ. This CDR3 is 13 amino acids long. The whole variable domain, remainder taken from reference TRBV5-1 and TRBJ1-2, is KAGVTQTPRYLIKTRGQQVTLSCSPISGHRSVSWYQQTPGQGLQFLFEYFSETQRNKGNFPGRFSGRQFSNSRSEMNVSTLELGDSALYLCASSLEGQSGYTFGSGTRLTVV.

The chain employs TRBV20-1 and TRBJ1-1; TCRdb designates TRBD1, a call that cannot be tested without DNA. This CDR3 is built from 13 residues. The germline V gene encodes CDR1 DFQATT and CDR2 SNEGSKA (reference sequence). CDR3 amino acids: CSAPRTVNTEAFF.

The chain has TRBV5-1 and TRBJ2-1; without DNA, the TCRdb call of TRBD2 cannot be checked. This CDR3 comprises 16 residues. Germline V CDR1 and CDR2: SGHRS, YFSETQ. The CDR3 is CASSFTTSGGNNEQFF.

This CDR3 reads CASRADRVNQPQHF. This sequence joins TRBV2 and TRBJ1-5; the D call of TRBD1 rests on TCRdb alone, since no DNA is present to check it. The CDR3 is made up of 14 amino acids. Germline CDR1 SNHLY, CDR2 FYNNEI.

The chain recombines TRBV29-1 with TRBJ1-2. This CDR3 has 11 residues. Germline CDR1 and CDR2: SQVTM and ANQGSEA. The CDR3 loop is CVGFSNYGYTF.

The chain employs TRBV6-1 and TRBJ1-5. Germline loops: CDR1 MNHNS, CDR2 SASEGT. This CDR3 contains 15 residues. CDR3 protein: CASSHRSDPNQPQHF.

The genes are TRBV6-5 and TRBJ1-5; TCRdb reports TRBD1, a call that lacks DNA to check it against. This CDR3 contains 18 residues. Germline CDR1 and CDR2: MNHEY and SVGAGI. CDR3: CASSTTGALHLSNQPQHF.

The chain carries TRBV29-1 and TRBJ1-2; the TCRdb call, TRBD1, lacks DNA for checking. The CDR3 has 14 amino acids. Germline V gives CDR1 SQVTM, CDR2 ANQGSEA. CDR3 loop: CSVEVPPLNYGYTF.

The CDR3 spells CASSSLHVEQYF. This chain connects TRBV5-1 to TRBJ2-7. CDR1 SGHRS and CDR2 YFSETQ come from the germline V gene. CDR3 size: 12 residues.

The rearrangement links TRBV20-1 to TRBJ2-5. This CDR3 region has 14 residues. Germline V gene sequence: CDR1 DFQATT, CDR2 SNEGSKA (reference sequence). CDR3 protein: CSASRSTGQETQYF.

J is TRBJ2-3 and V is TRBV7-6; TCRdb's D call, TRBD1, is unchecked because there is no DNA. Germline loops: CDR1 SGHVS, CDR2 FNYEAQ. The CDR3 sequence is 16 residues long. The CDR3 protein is CASSAGSAGGSDTQYF.

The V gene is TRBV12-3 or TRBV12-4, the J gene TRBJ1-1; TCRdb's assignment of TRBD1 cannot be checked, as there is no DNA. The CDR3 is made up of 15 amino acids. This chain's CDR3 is CASSRSYARDTEAFF.

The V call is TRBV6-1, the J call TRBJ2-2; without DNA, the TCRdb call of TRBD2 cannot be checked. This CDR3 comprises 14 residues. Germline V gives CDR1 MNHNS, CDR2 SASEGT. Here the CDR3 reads CASTPGLNTGELFF.

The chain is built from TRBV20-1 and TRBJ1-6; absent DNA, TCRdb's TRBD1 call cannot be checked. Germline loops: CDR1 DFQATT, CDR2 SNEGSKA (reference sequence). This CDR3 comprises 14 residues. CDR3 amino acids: CSAPPLQGNSPLHF.

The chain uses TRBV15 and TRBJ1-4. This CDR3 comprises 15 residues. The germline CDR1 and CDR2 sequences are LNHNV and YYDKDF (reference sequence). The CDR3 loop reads CATSRDVSTNEKLFF.

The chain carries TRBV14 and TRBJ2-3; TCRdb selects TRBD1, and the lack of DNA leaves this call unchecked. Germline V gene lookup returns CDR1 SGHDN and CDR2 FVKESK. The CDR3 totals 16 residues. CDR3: CASSQGGGQGSDTQYF.

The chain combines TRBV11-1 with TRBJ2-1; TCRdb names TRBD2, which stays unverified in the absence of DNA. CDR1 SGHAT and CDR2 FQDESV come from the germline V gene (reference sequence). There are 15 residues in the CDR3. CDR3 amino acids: CASSSRTSQGDEQFF.